These T cell receptor beta chains were read from a single sample in a study of T-cell memory formation after mild COVID-19. In TCRdb, the 5' RACE reads were re-called with MiXCR into one record per CDR3 protein. The table has 190,000 or so distinct CDR3 sequences, roughly a fifth seen once. The sequenced sample was PBMCs or a T cell subset sorted from them (not recorded which). The receptors come from an adult woman who had mild COVID-19 (a few samples of this study predate the infection). Cell type and time point are not known. CDR3s include the opening cysteine and the closing phenylalanine or tryptophan. Each record gives: CDR3 protein, J gene, V gene.

cdr3_aa: CASSPGAGVSTDTQYF
j_call: TRBJ2-3
v_call: TRBV5-1

cdr3_aa: CSAGWTGRDEQYF
j_call: TRBJ2-7
v_call: TRBV29-1

cdr3_aa: CASSSVSSAGLQETQYF
j_call: TRBJ2-5
v_call: TRBV27

cdr3_aa: CASSPEDSSTNTGELFF
j_call: TRBJ2-2
v_call: TRBV12-3/TRBV12-4

cdr3_aa: CASSVTGTKQAGELFF
j_call: TRBJ2-2
v_call: TRBV9

cdr3_aa: CASSSSTAAAEAFF
j_call: TRBJ1-1
v_call: TRBV7-3

cdr3_aa: CARQSSYEQYF
j_call: TRBJ2-7
v_call: TRBV25-1

cdr3_aa: CASSVMVWGTDNEQFF
j_call: TRBJ2-1
v_call: TRBV9

cdr3_aa: CATSRDESGGRSPLHF
j_call: TRBJ1-6
v_call: TRBV15

cdr3_aa: CASSQGQLDTGELFF
j_call: TRBJ2-2
v_call: TRBV4-1

cdr3_aa: CASSYGGGYTF
j_call: TRBJ1-2
v_call: TRBV6-5

cdr3_aa: CASSLGGQARKLFF
j_call: TRBJ1-4
v_call: TRBV7-9

cdr3_aa: CASSLGQIEAFF
j_call: TRBJ1-1
v_call: TRBV7-9

cdr3_aa: CASSIWTGVGNTIYF
j_call: TRBJ1-3
v_call: TRBV19

cdr3_aa: CSVETGLAEAFF
j_call: TRBJ1-1
v_call: TRBV29-1

cdr3_aa: CASSPSGGNYEQYF
j_call: TRBJ2-7
v_call: TRBV4-3

cdr3_aa: CASSPGLAIDTQYF
j_call: TRBJ2-3
v_call: TRBV5-4

cdr3_aa: CASSSGANVLTF
j_call: TRBJ2-6
v_call: TRBV27

cdr3_aa: CDSSEYGTLQETQYF
j_call: TRBJ2-5
v_call: TRBV25-1

cdr3_aa: CARSTGGQDTGELFF
j_call: TRBJ2-2
v_call: TRBV12-3/TRBV12-4

cdr3_aa: CSAEQGVVTNTEAFF
j_call: TRBJ1-1
v_call: TRBV20-1

cdr3_aa: CSASTLGGYTF
j_call: TRBJ1-2
v_call: TRBV20-1

cdr3_aa: CASRVALTYGYTF
j_call: TRBJ1-2
v_call: TRBV6-1

cdr3_aa: CASSDDSDAYEQYF
j_call: TRBJ2-7
v_call: TRBV2

cdr3_aa: CASSFGQGNQPQHF
j_call: TRBJ1-5
v_call: TRBV12-3/TRBV12-4

cdr3_aa: CATSRAPGGGEKLFF
j_call: TRBJ1-4
v_call: TRBV15

cdr3_aa: CASPWDLAKNIQYF
j_call: TRBJ2-4
v_call: TRBV4-2

cdr3_aa: CASSPGGGGEAFF
j_call: TRBJ1-1
v_call: TRBV19